Following are 30 T cell receptor beta chains from one sample sequenced in a study of STAT3 mutations in large granular lymphocyte leukemia (dated by TCRdb to about 2019). The investigation overall reported the following: At least one immunodominant TCRbeta clonotype was identified in every T-LGLL patient, and multiple immunodominant subclonotypes were identified in about half of the T-LGLL patients.

Library method: the immunoSEQ multiplex PCR assay. TCRdb holds this immuneACCESS table with in-frame rearrangements only. Some clones are missing; in checked studies, unresolved V genes explain under half, and the rest has no known cause. This sample is represented by about 3,300 clones; about 40% of them were singletons. The ten largest clones capture about 54% of the sample. Their antigens remain unidentified. Specimen: peripheral blood mononuclear cells. All receptors come from a man aged 45 to 65 with T-cell large granular lymphocyte leukemia. Some clones in this sample may be carry-over from other donors' samples. The age is the age at diagnosis.

V and J are TRBV6-6 and TRBJ1-1; the D gene is possibly TRBD1 (5 bases). V was shortened by 6 bases and J by 11 bases, with 13 bases between the two germline ends. The germline V gene encodes CDR1 MNHNY and CDR2 SVGAGI (reference sequence). The CDR3 has 11 amino acids. The CDR3 is CASSDGAAAFF. The CDR3 DNA reads as TGTGCCAGCAGCGACGGGGCGGCCGCTTTCTTT.

V gene TRBV30 combines with J gene TRBJ1-2, with 7 positions matching TRBD1. Trimming removed 0 bases from V and 8 bases from J; junction bases left unmatched: 9. Germline loops: CDR1 GTSNPN, CDR2 SVGIG (reference sequence). CDR3 size: 14 residues. CDR3 nucleotides: TGTGCCTGGAGTGTACAACAGGGGAGTAAAGGCTACACCTTC. Amino acid sequence: CAWSVQQGSKGYTF.

The chain is built from TRBV5-4 and TRBJ1-2, with D perhaps matching TRBD1 (5 bases). Between the trimmed V and J ends, which lost 3 bases and 4 bases, there was a span of 13 bases. The germline V gene has CDR1 SGHNT and CDR2 YYREEE (reference sequence). CDR3 size: 14 residues. The DNA for the CDR3 is TGTGCCAGCAGCTCCGGGACTGACCCCTATGGCTACACCTTC. It translates to CASSSGTDPYGYTF.

The sample holds a few counts of this clone. Other nucleotide sequences from this sample produce the same CDR3. This sequence joins TRBV7-9 and TRBJ2-7; D is possibly TRBD2 (5 bases). Germline V gene lookup returns CDR1 SEHNR and CDR2 FQNEAQ (reference sequence). The CDR3 has 14 amino acids. Deletions cut 0 bases from V and 0 bases from J, with 6 bases between. CDR3 bases: TGTGCCAGCAGCTTAGCAGGGAGCTCCTACGAGCAGTACTTC. Translating it yields CASSLAGSSYEQYF.

This clone was recorded a few times. The V gene is TRBV5-1, the J gene TRBJ2-2, with D possibly matching TRBD2 (5 bases). This CDR3 spans 14 amino acids. CDR1 and CDR2 from the germline V gene are SGHRS and YFSETQ. For the CDR3, the DNA is TGCGCTTCGACCGGAGGAGCGATCACCGGGGAGCTGTTTTTT. This gives the protein CASTGGAITGELFF.

The chain joins TRBV5-1 to TRBJ1-5; D unclear. Germline CDR1 SGHRS, CDR2 YFSETQ. V was pared by 0 bases and J by 6 bases, with 13 bases between. This CDR3 region has 15 residues. The CDR3 sequence is CASSLEGTVGQPQHF. CDR3 sequence (DNA): TGCGCCAGCAGCTTGGAGGGTACAGTGGGTCAGCCCCAGCATTTT.

The chain couples TRBV6-5 to TRBJ2-3; the D gene is possibly TRBD2 (5 bases). V lost 7 bases and J lost 6, with 8 bases in between. Germline assignment: CDR1 MNHEY and CDR2 SVGAGI. The CDR3 is 11 residues long. CDR3 protein: CASNTGDTQYF. The CDR3 DNA is TGTGCCAGCAACACGGGGGATACGCAGTATTTT.

The chain joins TRBV18 to TRBJ1-2, with D unclear. The CDR3 sequence is 12 residues long. Germline V lookup: CDR1 KGHSH, CDR2 LQKENI. Trimming cost V 1 base and J 8 bases, with 8 bases left between them. CDR3 residues: CASSPLPWGYTF. CDR3 DNA sequence: TGTGCCAGCTCACCACTCCCCTGGGGCTACACCTTC.

This clone was seen a handful of times. This sequence joins TRBV5-1 and TRBJ1-2, with D unclear. Trimming left V 3 bases short and J 5 bases short, with 11 bases between. The CDR3 spans 13 residues. Germline assignment: CDR1 SGHRS and CDR2 YFSETQ. The CDR3 DNA is TGCGCCAGCAGCTATGACTACTTTTATGGCTACACCTTC. Its protein product is CASSYDYFYGYTF.

The rearrangement joins TRBV5-5 to TRBJ2-7; TRBD1 or TRBD2 may be the D gene (5 bases each). The CDR3 runs to 15 residues. V lost 4 bases and J lost 3, with 17 bases in between. CDR1 and CDR2 from the germline V gene are SGHKS and YYEKEE (reference sequence). Here the CDR3 DNA reads TGTGCCAGCAGCACTGGGGGAGAGCACTACTACGAGCAGTACTTC. This translates into CASSTGGEHYYEQYF.

In DNA form, the CDR3 reads TGTGCCAGCAGGGACGGGACAGGGAACTATGGCTACACCTTC. This translates into CASRDGTGNYGYTF. The chain has TRBV5-4 and TRBJ1-2, with 9 nucleotides matching TRBD1. With V trimmed by 5 bases and J by 2 bases, 4 bases remained unmatched. The CDR3 runs to 14 residues. The germline V gene has CDR1 SGHNT and CDR2 YYREEE (reference sequence).

The chain has TRBV10-2 and TRBJ1-5; 7 bases are a match to TRBD1. Losses at the gene ends were 6 bases for V and 3 bases for J; bases not matched to a gene: 11. Germline lookup yields CDR1 WSHSY and CDR2 SAAADI. The CDR3 length is 16 residues. DNA for the CDR3: TGCGCCAGCAGCTTGGACCGGGACAGTTACAATCAGCCCCAGCATTTT. It yields the protein CASSLDRDSYNQPQHF.

This clone occurred a few times. The chain joins TRBV6-5 to TRBJ1-2, with TRBD1 matching over 10 bases. CDR1 and CDR2 from the germline V gene are MNHEY and SVGAGI. The ends lost 0 bases at V and 4 bases at J; junction bases unmatched: 5. The CDR3 sequence is 16 residues long. The CDR3 reads CASSYSGQGVLYGYTF. As DNA, the CDR3 is TGTGCCAGCAGTTACTCTGGACAGGGGGTCCTCTATGGCTACACCTTC.

This clone was found a few times. The chain combines TRBV30 with TRBJ1-4; D is unresolved. Germline V gives CDR1 GTSNPN, CDR2 SVGIG (reference sequence). Trimming took 0 bases from V and 8 from J, leaving 7 bases between them. The CDR3 runs to 12 residues. CDR3 amino acids: CAWSVNLEKLFF. CDR3 DNA: TGTGCCTGGAGTGTAAACCTGGAAAAACTGTTTTTT.

The table lists this clone with a few counts. The chain is built from TRBV4-3 and TRBJ1-6; 8 positions match TRBD1. Germline-derived CDR1 and CDR2 are LGHNA and YSLEER. After removal of 4 bases from V and 9 bases from J, the junction contained 2 bases not matched to a gene. The CDR3 is 13 amino acids. The CDR3 region has the DNA TGCGCCAGCAGCCCGGACAGGGTTTCACCCCTCCACTTT. Translation gives CASSPDRVSPLHF.

This clone showed up many times. Mismatch with germline at one junction end may stem from a read error. This sequence joins TRBV5-1 and TRBJ1-2; 8 positions agree with TRBD1. This CDR3 is built from 15 residues. The germline V gene has CDR1 SGHRS and CDR2 YFSETQ. CDR3 sequence: CASSGGTGGNYGYTF. The CDR3 coding sequence is TGCGCCAGCAGCGGGGGGACAGGTGGTAACTACGGCTACACCTTC.

The V call is TRBV5-1, the J call TRBJ2-7; D ambiguous. Germline V CDR1 and CDR2: SGHRS, YFSETQ. The CDR3 runs to 15 residues. V was clipped by 0 bases and J by 2 bases, with 12 bases between them. CDR3 bases: TGCGCCAGCAGCTTGGGGCAGGCCATCACCTACGAGCAGTACTTC. Protein product: CASSLGQAITYEQYF.

This clone was seen a few times. This rearrangement joins TRBV18 to TRBJ2-1; TRBD1 is a possible D gene (5 bases). Deletions cut 3 bases from V and 7 bases from J, with 16 bases between. CDR3 length: 15 amino acids. Germline CDR1 and CDR2: KGHSH and LQKENI. The CDR3 DNA is TGTGCCAGCTCACCGTTGCCAGGGATGGGGAATGAGCAGTTCTTC. Translated: CASSPLPGMGNEQFF.

The chain joins TRBV27 to TRBJ2-7; D possibly corresponds to TRBD1 (5 bases). Germline CDR1 and CDR2: MNHEY and SMNVEV (reference sequence). The CDR3 loop spans 13 amino acids. V was pared by 4 bases and J by 7 bases, with 14 bases between. The CDR3 region is CASSYTTGLEQYF. CDR3 sequence (DNA): TGTGCCAGCAGTTATACTACAGGATTGGAGCAGTACTTC.

The sample holds a few counts of this clone. CDR3 sequence (DNA): TGTGCCAGCTCACCTTCAAGACAGGGGACCGAGCAGTACTTC. Protein sequence: CASSPSRQGTEQYF. The chain has TRBV18 and TRBJ2-7; 8 bases agree with TRBD1. V trimming: 3 bases; J trimming: 6 bases; junction bases outside the gene matches: 7. This CDR3 comprises 14 residues. Germline V gene sequence: CDR1 KGHSH, CDR2 LQKENI. Complete variable domain (other parts from reference TRBV18 and TRBJ2-7): NAGVMQNPRHLVRRRGQEARLRCSPMKGHSHVYWYRQLPEEGLKFMVYLQKENIIDESGMPKERFSAEFPKEGPSILRIQQVVRGDSAAYFCASSPSRQGTEQYFGPGTRLTVT.

The rearrangement joins TRBV29-1 to TRBJ2-7, with a possible D match to TRBD2 (6 bases). Germline CDR1 reads SQVTM; CDR2 reads ANQGSEA. This CDR3 region has 11 residues. V shed 4 bases and J shed 3 bases, with 7 bases lying between them. CDR3 protein: CSVVGGYEQYF. The CDR3 bases are TGCAGCGTTGTGGGGGGCTACGAGCAGTACTTC.

This clone is labeled as medium-sized. This rearrangement joins TRBV6-5 to TRBJ1-2, with D perhaps matching TRBD1 (5 bases). Trimming pared 4 bases from V and 7 bases from J, leaving 10 bases between. Germline CDR1 MNHEY, CDR2 SVGAGI. This CDR3 contains 12 residues. The CDR3 sequence is CASSSGGGGYTF. CDR3 DNA: TGTGCCAGCAGTTCTGGGGGGGGTGGCTACACCTTC.

There are a few counts of this clone. The rearrangement joins TRBV13 to TRBJ2-7; 10 bases agree with TRBD2. Germline lookup yields CDR1 PRHDT and CDR2 FYEKMQ (reference sequence). This CDR3 contains 15 residues. J gave up 7 bases and V 4 bases, and 10 bases lay outside the gene matches. The chain's CDR3 is CASSSRTSGVWEQYF. The CDR3, as DNA: TGTGCCAGCAGCTCCCGGACTAGCGGAGTTTGGGAGCAGTACTTC.

The chain has TRBV4-3 and TRBJ1-2; D not resolved. V gave up 5 bases and J gave up 5 bases, with 18 bases separating them. Germline V gene lookup returns CDR1 LGHNA and CDR2 YSLEER. The CDR3 sequence is 15 residues long. The CDR3 loop is CASSEMIDVRYGYTF. The CDR3 bases are TGCGCCAGCAGCGAAATGATCGATGTCAGGTATGGCTACACCTTC.

This rearrangement joins TRBV30 to TRBJ1-2, with TRBD1 matching 8 bases. Germline trimming cut 5 bases from V and 7 bases from J; bases unmatched to any gene: 15. CDR1 and CDR2 (germline): GTSNPN, SVGIG (reference sequence). The CDR3 is 15 residues long. The CDR3 loop is CAWCLRAGGESGYTF. The CDR3 DNA sequence: TGTGCCTGGTGTCTTCGAGCAGGGGGCGAATCTGGCTACACCTTC.

The chain links TRBV7-3 to TRBJ2-5; possibly TRBD1 for D (6 bases). Germline loops: CDR1 SGHTA, CDR2 FQGTGA. The V end was cut by 4 bases, the J end by 5 bases, with 17 bases between. This CDR3 is 15 amino acids long. The CDR3 DNA reads TGTGCCAGCAGCTACCGTCCAGGGGTGGGGGAGACCCAGTACTTC. This translates into CASSYRPGVGETQYF.

This clone was seen a handful of times. V usage is TRBV5-1 and J usage is TRBJ1-1; possible D gene TRBD1, 5 bases. This CDR3 spans 13 amino acids. V gave up 6 bases and J gave up 1 base, with 10 bases separating them. Germline V CDR1 and CDR2: SGHRS, YFSETQ. The CDR3: CASTFGGNTEAFF. The CDR3 DNA is TGCGCCAGCACCTTTGGGGGGAACACTGAAGCTTTCTTT.

The rearrangement uses TRBV5-1 and TRBJ2-3; TRBD2 matches 10 bases. CDR3 length: 15 amino acids. Looked up from germline, CDR1 is SGHRS and CDR2 is YFSETQ. V shed 1 base and J 2 bases; nucleotides not matched to a gene: 1. Here the CDR3 reads CASSLTSGDTDTQYF. The DNA of the CDR3 is TGCGCCAGCAGCTTGACTAGCGGGGACACAGATACGCAGTATTTT.

The V call is TRBV10-1, the J call TRBJ2-7; 10 positions agree with TRBD1. The CDR3 is 16 residues long. From germline, CDR1 is WNHNN and CDR2 SYGVQD (reference sequence). The V gene end was trimmed by 5 bases and the J gene end by 3 bases; junction bases not matched to a gene: 10. CDR3 DNA sequence: TGCGCCAGCAGTCGAGGTTGGGACAGGGGTATCTACGAGCAGTACTTC. Encoded protein: CASSRGWDRGIYEQYF.

V gene TRBV2 combines with J gene TRBJ2-5; TRBD2 might be the D (6 bases). This CDR3 has 14 residues. Deletions cut 6 bases from V and 4 bases from J, with 15 bases between. Germline loops: CDR1 SNHLY, CDR2 FYNNEI. The CDR3 sequence: CASRRDLGGETQYF. CDR3 coding DNA: TGTGCCAGCAGAAGGGACTTAGGTGGAGAGACCCAGTACTTC.